Presented here are 22 T cell receptor beta chains from one specimen sequenced in a study of blood T cell repertoires in COVID-19. The repertoire was sequenced with immunoSEQ multiplex PCR; TCRdb's copy has only in-frame clones and lacks some. The table records 80,000 or so clones, around 79% of them present only once. The sequenced sample was peripheral blood. The source of these receptors is a man between 45 and 60 years old with active or convalescent COVID-19.

This clone appeared many times. The chain links TRBV7-9 to TRBJ2-3, with a weak D call TRBD2 (6 bases). CDR3 length: 15 residues. The germline gives CDR1 SEHNR, CDR2 FQNEAQ (reference sequence). V dropped 5 bases and J dropped 4 bases, with 16 bases sitting between them. The CDR3 region is CASSGGKPAADTQYF. The CDR3 nucleotides are TGTGCCAGCAGCGGGGGGAAGCCGGCCGCAGATACGCAGTATTTT.

This clone came up many times. The rearrangement joins TRBV5-6 to TRBJ1-6; the D is unclear. In germline, CDR1 is SGHDT, CDR2 YYEEEE. Trimming took off 4 bases at V and 7 bases at J, with 15 bases between the two ends. The CDR3 length is 15 residues. CDR3 residues: CASSPQFMANSPLHF. In DNA, the CDR3 is TGTGCCAGCAGCCCCCAATTTATGGCCAATTCACCCCTCCACTTT. Drawing the rest from reference TRBV5-6 and TRBJ1-6, the complete variable domain is DAGVTQSPTHLIKTRGQQVTLRCSPKSGHDTVSWYQQALGQGPQFIFQYYEEEERQRGNFPDRFSGHQFPNYSSELNVNALLLGDSALYLCASSPQFMANSPLHFGNGTRLTVT.

The chain joins TRBV15 to TRBJ2-7; TRBD2 matches at 7 bases. The CDR3 consists of 12 residues. J gave up 6 bases and V 5 bases, and 4 bases lay outside the gene matches. CDR1 is LNHNV, CDR2 YYDKDF, per germline (reference sequence). The CDR3 sequence is CATSVGEGEQYF. The CDR3 DNA sequence: TGTGCCACCAGCGTGGGGGAGGGCGAGCAGTACTTC.

This clone appeared a few times. The chain links TRBV7-2 to TRBJ1-4; perhaps TRBD1 as D (5 bases). The V gene's germline CDR1 is SGHTA and CDR2 FQGNSA. The CDR3 covers 14 residues. V shed 5 bases and J shed 10 bases, with 17 bases lying between them. The CDR3 protein is CASSLSTQGSKLFF. CDR3 DNA sequence: TGTGCCAGCAGCCTATCAACGCAGGGTTCAAAACTGTTTTTT.

The chain recombines TRBV29-1 with TRBJ2-7; 7 nucleotides line up with TRBD1. CDR3 size: 12 residues. V dropped 6 bases and J dropped 5; count of bases not matched to a gene: 7. The germline CDR1 and CDR2 sequences are SQVTM and ANQGSEA. Here the CDR3 reads CSVWTGINEQYF. CDR3 DNA sequence: TGCAGCGTCTGGACAGGTATCAACGAGCAGTACTTC.

The V and J genes are TRBV19 and TRBJ2-2, with D perhaps matching TRBD1 (5 bases). V gave up 5 bases and J gave up 7 bases, with 11 bases separating them. This CDR3 comprises 13 residues. Germline V lookup: CDR1 LNHDA, CDR2 SQIVND (reference sequence). This CDR3 is CASSGQRGGELFF. CDR3 nucleotides: TGTGCCAGTAGTGGACAAAGGGGCGGGGAGCTGTTTTTT.

This clone showed up just a few times. The chain carries TRBV6-5 and TRBJ2-7; tentatively, D is TRBD1 (5 bases). Germline CDR1 and CDR2: MNHEY and SVGAGI. V was cut by 5 bases and J by 7 bases, with 9 bases left in between. This CDR3 contains 11 residues. The CDR3 coding sequence is TGTGCCAGCAGTAACCCAGGGGAGCAGTACTTC. Residues: CASSNPGEQYF.

The chain uses TRBV4-3 and TRBJ2-5; 11 bases are shared with TRBD2. V dropped 8 bases and J dropped 1; count of bases not matched to a gene: 6. Germline-derived CDR1 and CDR2 are LGHNA and YSLEER. The CDR3 has 15 residues. CDR3 DNA sequence: TGCGCCAGCGCTAGACTAGCGGGGACCCAAGAGACCCAGTACTTC. Residues: CASARLAGTQETQYF.

The CDR3 is CAWRDRGGYTF. The CDR3 DNA reads TGTGCCTGGAGGGACAGGGGCGGCTACACCTTC. The chain is built from TRBV30 and TRBJ1-2; TRBD1 matches 9 bases. V was clipped by 3 bases and J by 8 bases; unmatched bases: 1. The CDR3 totals 11 residues. Germline V CDR1 and CDR2: GTSNPN, SVGIG (reference sequence).

A word on this clone: Germline and junction disagree at one end, which may indicate a read error. The same CDR3 can be traced to other DNA sequences in this sample. The gene calls are TRBV3-1 (or the pseudogene TRBV3-2) and TRBJ1-1; D call uncertain. Looked up from germline, CDR1 is LGHDT and CDR2 is YNNKEL (reference sequence). The CDR3 contains 14 residues. The CDR3 reads CASSQIFGGSEAFF. For the CDR3, the DNA is TGTGCCAGCAGCCAGATATTTGGCGGGTCTGAGGCTTTCTTT.

Regarding this clone: Likely a read error: the CDR3 ends without its conserved phenylalanine or tryptophan. The DNA is left out, because the CDR3 cannot be placed on it with certainty; the CDR3 is given as TCRdb lists it. The chain recombines TRBV20-1 with TRBJ1-2; TRBD1, the D gene given by the table, was not confirmed from the DNA. Germline V gene sequence: CDR1 DFQATT, CDR2 SNEGSKA (reference sequence). The CDR3 spans 10 amino acids, including both terminal residues. CDR3 amino acids: CSARDRGHPE.

The chain carries TRBV28 and TRBJ2-5; the match to TRBD1 covers 8 bases. V was pared by 1 base and J by 4 bases, with 2 bases of the junction left unmatched. This CDR3 has 14 residues. From germline, CDR1 is MDHEN and CDR2 SYDVKM. CDR3 sequence: CASSLSGGTETQYF. The CDR3 DNA reads TGTGCCAGCAGTTTATCAGGGGGCACAGAGACCCAGTACTTC.

In this sample, this clone turned up many times. V and J are TRBV6-4 and TRBJ2-1; the match to TRBD1 covers 9 bases. The J segment lost 9 bases and the V segment lost 1 base, leaving 10 bases of the junction unmatched. Germline CDR1 reads MRHNA; CDR2 reads SNTAGT. The CDR3 extends over 16 amino acids. In DNA, the CDR3 is TGTGCCAGCAGTGACTGGAACAGGGGGCATAGAGGTGAGCAGTTCTTC. Encoded protein: CASSDWNRGHRGEQFF.

The chain is built from TRBV7-3 and TRBJ1-2; 9 bases fit TRBD1. This CDR3 contains 18 residues. Germline CDR1 SGHTA, CDR2 FQGTGA. V dropped 1 base and J dropped 5; count of bases not matched to a gene: 14. CDR3: CASSLRPPGQGITYGYTF. CDR3 bases: TGTGCCAGCAGCTTAAGACCTCCGGGACAGGGAATAACTTATGGCTACACCTTC. Combining the CDR3 with reference TRBV7-3 and TRBJ1-2 gives the whole variable domain GAGVSQTPSNKVTEKGKYVELRCDPISGHTALYWYRQSLGQGPEFLIYFQGTGAADDSGLPNDRFFAVRPEGSVSTLKIQRTERGDSAVYLCASSLRPPGQGITYGYTFGSGTRLTVV.

J is TRBJ1-3 and V is TRBV15, with D hard to call. This CDR3 is built from 17 residues. Germline V gene lookup returns CDR1 LNHNV and CDR2 YYDKDF (reference sequence). V gave up 0 bases and J gave up 0 bases, with 12 bases separating them. CDR3 residues: CATSREYGRSSGNTIYF. For the CDR3, the DNA is TGTGCCACCAGCAGAGAGTATGGGAGATCCTCTGGAAACACCATATATTTT.

This chain uses TRBV7-3 with TRBJ2-7, with TRBD1 matching over 12 bases. V lost 3 bases, J lost 4 bases, and 1 base stayed unmatched. In germline, CDR1 is SGHTA, CDR2 FQGTGA. The CDR3 is 14 amino acids. The CDR3 spells CASSLGQGAYEQYF. CDR3 nucleotide sequence: TGTGCCAGCAGCTTGGGACAGGGGGCTTACGAGCAGTACTTC.

The chain uses TRBV4-1 and TRBJ2-7; 10 nucleotides align to TRBD1. The CDR3 covers 16 residues. Germline values: CDR1 MGHRA, CDR2 YSYEKL. The V gene end was trimmed by 1 base and the J gene end by 3 bases; junction bases not matched to a gene: 6. The chain's CDR3 is CASSQVLGTGDYEQYF. CDR3 DNA sequence: TGCGCCAGCAGCCAAGTTCTAGGGACAGGGGACTACGAGCAGTACTTC.

The chain links TRBV6-4 to TRBJ2-2; a possible D gene is TRBD2 (6 bases). V shed 6 bases and J shed 2 bases, with 10 bases lying between them. This CDR3 region has 14 residues. Germline CDR1 is MRHNA and CDR2 is SNTAGT. Written as DNA, the CDR3 is TGTGCCAGCAGAGGGACTTATAACACCGGGGAGCTGTTTTTT. This codes for CASRGTYNTGELFF.

This clone was found once. The rearrangement uses TRBV30 and TRBJ1-2; TRBD1 aligns across 7 bases. CDR1 and CDR2 (germline): GTSNPN, SVGIG (reference sequence). V lost 5 bases and J lost 6; bases outside the gene matches: 6. The CDR3 spans 12 residues. The CDR3 nucleotides are TGTGCCTGGGGACAGGAGGAGGATGGCTACACCTTC. This codes for CAWGQEEDGYTF.

The sample holds a few counts of this clone. Germline is not matched at one junction end, which may reflect a read error. The chain carries TRBV30 and TRBJ1-1; D is uncertain. Germline lookup yields CDR1 GTSNPN and CDR2 SVGIG (reference sequence). The CDR3 runs 13 residues. The DNA of the CDR3 is TGTGCCTGGAGTGTCAGAGGGAACTCTGAAGCTTTCTTT. It specifies CAWSVRGNSEAFF.

This chain links TRBV14 with TRBJ2-2; 8 bases map to TRBD1. V lost 7 bases, J lost 0 bases, and 10 bases stayed unmatched. There are 17 residues in the CDR3. CDR1 is SGHDN, CDR2 FVKESK, per germline. The CDR3 bases are TGTGCCAGCAAAGGGACAGGCCAGAGGCCGAACACCGGGGAGCTGTTTTTT. Protein sequence: CASKGTGQRPNTGELFF. Supplemented by reference TRBV14 and TRBJ2-2, the full variable domain reads EAGVTQFPSHSVIEKGQTVTLRCDPISGHDNLYWYRRVMGKEIKFLLHFVKESKQDESGMPNNRFLAERTGGTYSTLKVQPAELEDSGVYFCASKGTGQRPNTGELFFGEGSRLTVL.

The V call is TRBV27, the J call TRBJ1-1; D is unclear. Germline CDR1 and CDR2: MNHEY and SMNVEV (reference sequence). This CDR3 is 16 amino acids long. Trimming removed 3 bases from V and 0 bases from J, with 14 bases in between. For the CDR3, the DNA is TGTGCCAGCAGTTTTGTCAGTCCGGGGATGAACACTGAAGCTTTCTTT. It is translated as CASSFVSPGMNTEAFF.